These 7 T cell receptor beta chains were all obtained from the same sample, sequenced in a study of blood T cell repertoires in COVID-19. Profiling relied on immunoSEQ multiplex PCR, and the TCRdb table lists in-frame clones only, not all of them. This sample has about 300,000 clones, with 85% found just once. Sample: PBMCs or T cells enriched from blood (not recorded which). The receptors were sampled from a woman aged 30 to 39 who had been exposed to COVID-19.

This clone was seen a few times. This chain links TRBV7-2 with TRBJ1-1, with a weak D call TRBD1 (6 bases). V dropped 6 bases and J dropped 1 base, with 9 bases sitting between them. Per the germline V gene, CDR1 is SGHTA and CDR2 is FQGNSA. There are 13 residues in the CDR3. The CDR3 sequence: CASSVGQNTEAFF. In nucleotides, the CDR3 is TGTGCCAGCAGTGTGGGACAGAACACTGAAGCTTTCTTT.

CDR3 sequence (DNA): TGTGCCAGCAGTTACTCAGGGGAAGCCTACAATGAGCAGTTCTTC. Its protein is CASSYSGEAYNEQFF. The rearrangement joins TRBV6-5 to TRBJ2-1, with D perhaps TRBD1 (5 bases). This CDR3 has 15 amino acids. V was pared by 0 bases and J by 2 bases, with 8 bases between. Germline lookup yields CDR1 MNHEY and CDR2 SVGAGI.

This clone has just a few counts. The chain carries TRBV10-3 and TRBJ1-2, with 8 positions matching TRBD1. Germline CDR1 ENHRY, CDR2 SYGVKD. This CDR3 has 16 amino acids. The J segment lost 3 bases and the V segment lost 10 bases, leaving 16 bases of the junction unmatched. CDR3 DNA: TGTGCCAGCCGGGGCCCAGACAGGGGCTCGGACTATGGCTACACCTTC. Translation: CASRGPDRGSDYGYTF.

V is TRBV5-4 and J is TRBJ1-3; D remains unclear. The V and J ends lost 4 bases and 0 bases respectively, with 14 bases between them. The CDR3 covers 16 residues. The germline V gene has CDR1 SGHNT and CDR2 YYREEE (reference sequence). The CDR3 coding sequence is TGTGCCAGCAGCCTGGGCGGCTCCCTCTCTGGAAACACCATATATTTT. Encoded protein: CASSLGGSLSGNTIYF.

DNA of the CDR3: TGTGCCAGCAGCGTAAATAGCGGGGTCAATTCACCCCTCCACTTT. Its protein product is CASSVNSGVNSPLHF. This chain links TRBV9 with TRBJ1-6; D not certain. CDR1 and CDR2 (germline): SGDLS, YYNGEE. The CDR3 loop spans 15 amino acids. Trimming took 1 base from V and 7 from J, leaving 12 bases between them.

The CDR3 sequence: CASSFEGRSPLHF. In DNA form, the CDR3 reads TGTGCCAGCAGTTTCGAGGGTCGATCACCCCTCCACTTT. The chain combines TRBV12-3 or TRBV12-4 with TRBJ1-6; no firm D call. The V and J ends lost 3 bases and 10 bases respectively, with 10 bases between them. CDR3 length: 13 residues.

The V call is TRBV6-5, the J call TRBJ1-2, with D perhaps matching TRBD1 (5 bases). Trimming took 2 bases from V and 8 from J, leaving 18 bases between them. Germline assignment: CDR1 MNHEY and CDR2 SVGAGI. This CDR3 comprises 15 residues. The chain's CDR3 is CASSYQGALLGGYTF. The CDR3 bases are TGTGCCAGCAGTTACCAGGGCGCCCTTCTGGGCGGCTACACCTTC.